This T cell receptor (beta chain) was identified in a study of blood T cells in healthy people across ages. Then a second PCR, running about 6 to 12 cycles, was carried out with a sample-barcoded 5' primer and a J-beta primer mix. TCRdb reanalysed the 5' RACE reads using MiXCR and keeps one entry per CDR3 protein. The table shows about 1.6 million distinct CDR3 sequences, with around 35% occurring only once. Per the germline V gene, CDR1 is MNHNS and CDR2 is SASEGT. V dropped 6 bases and J dropped 4; count of bases not matched to a gene: 9. This CDR3 has 15 residues. Specimen: blood. The receptor's source is a woman aged 25 to 39 in good health. The chain carries TRBV6-1 and TRBJ1-2; 9 bases match TRBD1. The CDR3 here is CASSSGTGRSYGYTF. Written as DNA, the CDR3 is TGTGCCAGCAGCAGTGGGACAGGGAGGAGCTATGGCTACACCTTC.